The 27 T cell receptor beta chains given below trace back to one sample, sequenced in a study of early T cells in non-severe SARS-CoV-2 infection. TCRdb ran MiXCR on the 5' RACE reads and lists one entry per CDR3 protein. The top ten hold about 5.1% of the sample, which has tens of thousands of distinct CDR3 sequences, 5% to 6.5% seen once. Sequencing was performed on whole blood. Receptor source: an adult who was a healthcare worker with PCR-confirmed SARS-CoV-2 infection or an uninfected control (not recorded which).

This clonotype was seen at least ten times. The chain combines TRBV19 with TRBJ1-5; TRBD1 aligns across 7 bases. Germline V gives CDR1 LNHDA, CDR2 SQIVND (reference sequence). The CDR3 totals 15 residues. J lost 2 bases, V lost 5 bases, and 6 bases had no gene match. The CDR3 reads CASSQGTVGNQPQHF. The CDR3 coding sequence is TGTGCCAGTAGTCAAGGGACAGTTGGCAATCAGCCCCAGCATTTT.

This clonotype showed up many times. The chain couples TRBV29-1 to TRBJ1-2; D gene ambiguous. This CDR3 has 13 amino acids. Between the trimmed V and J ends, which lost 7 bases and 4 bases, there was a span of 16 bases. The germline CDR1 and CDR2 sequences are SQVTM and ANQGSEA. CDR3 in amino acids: CSERSPTSYGYTF. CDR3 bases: TGCAGCGAGCGTTCGCCTACCTCCTATGGCTACACCTTC.

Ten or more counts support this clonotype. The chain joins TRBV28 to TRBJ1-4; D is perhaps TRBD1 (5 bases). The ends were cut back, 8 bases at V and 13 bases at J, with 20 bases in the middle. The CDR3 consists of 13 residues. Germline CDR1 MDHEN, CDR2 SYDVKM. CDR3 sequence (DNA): TGTGCCAGCCTGCGGCGGGGGGTAGGCCGACTGTTTTTT. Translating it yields CASLRRGVGRLFF.

CDR3 region: CAWSSWERRIGDEQFF. The DNA of the CDR3 is TGTGCCTGGAGCTCCTGGGAGCGGAGGATCGGGGATGAGCAGTTCTTC. This sequence joins TRBV30 and TRBJ2-1; D is perhaps TRBD2 (5 bases). The germline gives CDR1 GTSNPN, CDR2 SVGIG (reference sequence). The CDR3 spans 16 residues. V lost 3 bases and J 8 bases, leaving 23 bases between the germline ends.

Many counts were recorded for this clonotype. CDR3 coding DNA: TGTGCCTCAATCCCCGGGGAAGCGGGAGTGCGCACCGGGGAGCTGTTTTTT. It translates to CASIPGEAGVRTGELFF. This sequence joins TRBV27 and TRBJ2-2; 8 nucleotides agree with TRBD2. The CDR3 consists of 17 residues. The germline CDR1 and CDR2 sequences are MNHEY and SMNVEV (reference sequence). The V gene end was trimmed by 11 bases and the J gene end by 4 bases; junction bases not matched to a gene: 18.

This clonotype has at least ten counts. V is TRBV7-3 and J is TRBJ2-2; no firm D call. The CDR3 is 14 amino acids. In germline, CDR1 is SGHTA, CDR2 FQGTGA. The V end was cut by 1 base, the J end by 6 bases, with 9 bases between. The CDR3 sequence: CASSLNRFSGELFF. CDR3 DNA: TGTGCCAGCAGCTTAAATCGGTTCTCCGGGGAGCTGTTTTTT.

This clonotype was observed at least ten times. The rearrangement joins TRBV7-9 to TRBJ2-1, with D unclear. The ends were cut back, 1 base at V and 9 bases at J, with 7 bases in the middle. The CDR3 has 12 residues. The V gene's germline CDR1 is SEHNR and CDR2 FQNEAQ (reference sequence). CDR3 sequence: CASSLVLTEQFF. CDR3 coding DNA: TGTGCCAGCAGCTTAGTCTTGACTGAGCAGTTCTTC.

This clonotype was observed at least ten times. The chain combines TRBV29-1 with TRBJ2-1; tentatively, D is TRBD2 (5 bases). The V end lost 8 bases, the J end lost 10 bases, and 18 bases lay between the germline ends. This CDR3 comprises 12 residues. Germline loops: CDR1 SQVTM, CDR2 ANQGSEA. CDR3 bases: TGCAGCCCGAAAGGTCCTGGCGGGGAGCAGTTCTTC. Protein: CSPKGPGGEQFF.

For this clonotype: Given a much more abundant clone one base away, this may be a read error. The CDR3 nucleotides are TGTGCCAGCAGCCTAAAGGGACTGGCCGACGAGGAGCAGCTCTTC. Protein product: CASSLKGLADEEQLF. The chain combines TRBV7-2 with TRBJ2-1, with TRBD2 as a possible D gene (6 bases). This CDR3 spans 15 amino acids. Germline V lookup: CDR1 SGHTA, CDR2 FQGNSA.

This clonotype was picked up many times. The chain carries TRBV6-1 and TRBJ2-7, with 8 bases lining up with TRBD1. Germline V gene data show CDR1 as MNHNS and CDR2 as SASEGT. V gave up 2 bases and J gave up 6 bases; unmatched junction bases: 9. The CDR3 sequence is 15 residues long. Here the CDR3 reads CASSEYIRGQGEQYF. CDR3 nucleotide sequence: TGTGCCAGCAGTGAATATATCAGGGGGCAAGGCGAGCAGTACTTC.

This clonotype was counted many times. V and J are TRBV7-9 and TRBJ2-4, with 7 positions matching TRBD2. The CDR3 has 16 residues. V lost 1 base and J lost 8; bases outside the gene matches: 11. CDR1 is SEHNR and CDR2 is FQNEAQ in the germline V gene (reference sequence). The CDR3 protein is CASSLVPSGADDIQYF. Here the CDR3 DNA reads TGTGCCAGCAGCTTAGTGCCTAGCGGCGCAGATGACATTCAGTACTTC.

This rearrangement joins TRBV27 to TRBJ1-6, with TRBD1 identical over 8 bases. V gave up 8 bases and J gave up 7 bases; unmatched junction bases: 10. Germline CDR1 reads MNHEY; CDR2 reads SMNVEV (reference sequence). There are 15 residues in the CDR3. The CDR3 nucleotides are TGTGCCAGCGGAACATACAGGGGGTCGAATTCACCCCTCCACTTT. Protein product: CASGTYRGSNSPLHF.

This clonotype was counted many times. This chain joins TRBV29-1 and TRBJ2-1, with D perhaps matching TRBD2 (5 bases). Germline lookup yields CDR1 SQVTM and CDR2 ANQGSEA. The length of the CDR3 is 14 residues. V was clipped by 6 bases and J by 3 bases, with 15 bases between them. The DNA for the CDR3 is TGCAGCGTCCTGTCCTCCGGGGTCTACAATGAGCAGTTCTTC. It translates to CSVLSSGVYNEQFF.

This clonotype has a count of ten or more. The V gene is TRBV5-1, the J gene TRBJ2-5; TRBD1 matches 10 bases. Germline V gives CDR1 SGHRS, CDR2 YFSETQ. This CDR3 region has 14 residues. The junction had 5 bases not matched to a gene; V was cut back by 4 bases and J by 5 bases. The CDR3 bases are TGCGCCAGCAGCCGGACAGGGGGATCGGAGACCCAGTACTTC. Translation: CASSRTGGSETQYF.

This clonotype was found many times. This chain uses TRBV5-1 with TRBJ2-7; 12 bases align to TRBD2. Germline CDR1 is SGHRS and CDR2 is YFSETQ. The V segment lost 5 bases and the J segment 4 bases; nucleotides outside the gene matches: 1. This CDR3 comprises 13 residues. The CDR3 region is CASRTSGSYEQYF. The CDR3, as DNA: TGCGCCAGCAGGACTAGCGGGAGTTACGAGCAGTACTTC.

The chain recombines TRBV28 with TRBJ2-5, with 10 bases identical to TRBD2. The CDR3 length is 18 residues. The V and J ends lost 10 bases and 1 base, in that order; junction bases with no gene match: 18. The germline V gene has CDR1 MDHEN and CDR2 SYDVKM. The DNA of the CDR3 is TGTGCCACCTTAGGAGGGGCCCTTCGGACTAGCGGCCAAGAGACCCAGTACTTC. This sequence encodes CATLGGALRTSGQETQYF.

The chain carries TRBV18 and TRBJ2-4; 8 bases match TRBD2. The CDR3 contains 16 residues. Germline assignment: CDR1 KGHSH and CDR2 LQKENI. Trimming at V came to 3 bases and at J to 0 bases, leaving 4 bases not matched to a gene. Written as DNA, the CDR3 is TGTGCCAGCTCACCGACTAGCGATTTAGCCAAAAACATTCAGTACTTC. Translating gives CASSPTSDLAKNIQYF. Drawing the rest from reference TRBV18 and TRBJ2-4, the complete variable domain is NAGVMQNPRHLVRRRGQEARLRCSPMKGHSHVYWYRQLPEEGLKFMVYLQKENIIDESGMPKERFSAEFPKEGPSILRIQQVVRGDSAAYFCASSPTSDLAKNIQYFGAGTRLSVL.

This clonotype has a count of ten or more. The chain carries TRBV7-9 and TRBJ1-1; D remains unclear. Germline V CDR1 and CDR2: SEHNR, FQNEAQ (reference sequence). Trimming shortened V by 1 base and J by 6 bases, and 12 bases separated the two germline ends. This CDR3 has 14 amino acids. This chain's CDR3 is CASSLVAGDPEAFF. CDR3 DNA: TGTGCCAGCAGCTTAGTAGCCGGTGACCCTGAAGCTTTCTTT. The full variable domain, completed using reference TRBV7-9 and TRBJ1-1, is DTGVSQNPRHKITKRGQNVTFRCDPISEHNRLYWYRQTLGQGPEFLTYFQNEAQLEKSRLLSDRFSAERPKGSFSTLEIQRTEQGDSAMYLCASSLVAGDPEAFFGQGTRLTVV.

The CDR3 sequence is CASSRQGGTEAFF. In DNA form, the CDR3 reads TGTGCCAGCAGTCGACAGGGGGGCACTGAAGCTTTCTTT. The rearrangement links TRBV12-3 or TRBV12-4 to TRBJ1-1; 9 bases align to TRBD1. The CDR3 extends over 13 amino acids. V shed 5 bases, J shed 4 bases, and the junction held 2 bases outside the gene matches.

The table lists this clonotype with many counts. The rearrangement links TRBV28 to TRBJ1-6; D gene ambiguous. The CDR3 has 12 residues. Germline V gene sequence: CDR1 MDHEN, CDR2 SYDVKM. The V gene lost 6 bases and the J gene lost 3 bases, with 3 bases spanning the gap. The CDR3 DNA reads TGTGCCAGCAGAGTCTATAATTCACCCCTCCACTTT. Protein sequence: CASRVYNSPLHF.

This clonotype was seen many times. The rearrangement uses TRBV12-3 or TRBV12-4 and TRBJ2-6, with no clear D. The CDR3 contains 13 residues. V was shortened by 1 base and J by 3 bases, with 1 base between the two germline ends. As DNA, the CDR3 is TGTGCCAGCAGTTTAGTTGGGGCCAACGTCCTGACTTTC. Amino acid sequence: CASSLVGANVLTF.

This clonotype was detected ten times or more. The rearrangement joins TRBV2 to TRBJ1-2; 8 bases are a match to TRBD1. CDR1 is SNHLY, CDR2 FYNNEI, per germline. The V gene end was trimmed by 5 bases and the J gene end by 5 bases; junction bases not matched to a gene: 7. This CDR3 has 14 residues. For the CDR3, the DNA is TGTGCCAGCAGTCAAGGACAGGGTCGGTATGGCTACACCTTC. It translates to CASSQGQGRYGYTF.

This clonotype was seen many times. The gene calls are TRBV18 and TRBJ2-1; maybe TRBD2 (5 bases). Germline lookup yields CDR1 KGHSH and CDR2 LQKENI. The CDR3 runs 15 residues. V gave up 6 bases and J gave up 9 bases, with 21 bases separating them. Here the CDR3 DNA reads TGTGCCAGCTCCCCCCTTGAGGACTCCTTAGGTGAGCAGTTCTTC. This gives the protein CASSPLEDSLGEQFF.

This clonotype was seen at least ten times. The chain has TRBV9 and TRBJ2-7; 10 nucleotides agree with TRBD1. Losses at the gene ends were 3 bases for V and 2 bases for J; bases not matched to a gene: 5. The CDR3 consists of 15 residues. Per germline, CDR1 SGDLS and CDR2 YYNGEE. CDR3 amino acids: CASSAGTGVPYEQYF. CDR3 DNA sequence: TGTGCCAGCAGCGCCGGGACAGGGGTACCCTACGAGCAGTACTTC. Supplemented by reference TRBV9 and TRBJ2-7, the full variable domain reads DSGVTQTPKHLITATGQRVTLRCSPRSGDLSVYWYQQSLDQGLQFLIQYYNGEERAKGNILERFSAQQFPDLHSELNLSSLELGDSALYFCASSAGTGVPYEQYFGPGTRLTVT.

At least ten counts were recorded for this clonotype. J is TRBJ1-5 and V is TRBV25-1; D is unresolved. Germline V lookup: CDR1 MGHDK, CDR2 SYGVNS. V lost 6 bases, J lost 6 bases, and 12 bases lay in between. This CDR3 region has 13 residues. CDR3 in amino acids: CASSSFRVQPQHF. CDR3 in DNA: TGTGCCAGCAGCTCCTTCCGGGTTCAGCCCCAGCATTTT.

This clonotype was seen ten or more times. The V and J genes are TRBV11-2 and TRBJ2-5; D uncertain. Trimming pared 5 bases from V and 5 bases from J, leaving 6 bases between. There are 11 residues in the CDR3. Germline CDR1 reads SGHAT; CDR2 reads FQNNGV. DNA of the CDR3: TGTGCCAGCAGCCGTGGGGAGACCCAGTACTTC. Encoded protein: CASSRGETQYF.

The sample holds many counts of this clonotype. The CDR3 DNA sequence: TGTGCCAGCAGTTACTCGGCCTGGCTGAACACTGAAGCTTTCTTT. Translated: CASSYSAWLNTEAFF. V and J are TRBV7-9 and TRBJ1-1; the D is unclear. The ends were cut back, 6 bases at V and 0 bases at J, with 14 bases in the middle. This CDR3 has 15 residues. CDR1 SEHNR and CDR2 FQNEAQ come from the germline V gene (reference sequence).